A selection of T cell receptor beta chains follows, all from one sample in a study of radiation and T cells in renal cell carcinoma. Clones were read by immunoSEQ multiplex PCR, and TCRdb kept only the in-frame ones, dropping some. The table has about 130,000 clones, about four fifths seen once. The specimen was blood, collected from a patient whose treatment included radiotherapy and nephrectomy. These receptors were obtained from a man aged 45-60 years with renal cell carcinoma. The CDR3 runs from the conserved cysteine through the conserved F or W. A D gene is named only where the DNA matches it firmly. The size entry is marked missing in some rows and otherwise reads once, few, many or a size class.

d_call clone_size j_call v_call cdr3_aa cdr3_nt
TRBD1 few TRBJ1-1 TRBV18 CASSPPGQTNTEAFF TGTGCCAGCTCACCCCCGGGACAGACGAACACTGAAGCTTTCTTT
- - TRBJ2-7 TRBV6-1 CASGAGLLSYEQYF TGTGCCAGCGGTGCGGGGCTGCTCTCCTACGAGCAGTACTTC
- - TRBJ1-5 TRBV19 CASSIVGVGNQPQHF TGTGCCAGTAGTATCGTAGGGGTGGGCAATCAGCCCCAGCATTTT
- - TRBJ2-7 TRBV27 CASSLSSRGSYEQYF TGTGCCAGCAGTTTATCAAGCAGGGGAAGCTACGAGCAGTACTTC
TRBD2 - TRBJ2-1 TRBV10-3 CAINSGSYNEQFF TGTGCCATCAATAGCGGGAGCTACAATGAGCAGTTCTTC
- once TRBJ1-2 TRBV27 CASSLNRDTYGYTF TGTGCCAGCAGCCTAAACCGGGACACCTATGGCTACACCTTC
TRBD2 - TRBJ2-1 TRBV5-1 CASSLEGLATGEQFF TGCGCCAGCAGCTTGGAAGGACTAGCTACGGGTGAGCAGTTCTTC
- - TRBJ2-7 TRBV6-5 CASSYSRETYEQYF TGTGCCAGCAGTTACTCCAGGGAAACCTACGAGCAGTACTTC
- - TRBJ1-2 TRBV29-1 CSVAASPLNYGYTF TGCAGCGTTGCCGCCAGCCCTCTTAACTATGGCTACACCTTC
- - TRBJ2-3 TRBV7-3 CASSKSGGTDTQYF TGTGCCAGCAGCAAATCGGGGGGCACAGATACGCAGTATTTT
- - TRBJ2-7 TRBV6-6 CASSSTYEQYF TGTGCCAGCAGTTCCACCTACGAGCAGTACTTC
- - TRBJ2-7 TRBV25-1 CASSDNSLYEQYF TGTGCCAGCAGTGATAACAGCCTTTACGAGCAGTACTTC
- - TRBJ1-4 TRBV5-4 CASSRGGATNEKLFF TGTGCCAGCAGCCGTGGGGGGGCAACTAATGAAAAACTGTTTTTT
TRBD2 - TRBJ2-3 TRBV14 CASSQENAGGTDTQYF TGTGCCAGCAGCCAAGAAAACGCGGGAGGGACAGATACGCAGTATTTT
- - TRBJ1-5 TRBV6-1 CASSGLTVNQPQHF TGTGCCAGCAGTGGCTTAACCGTGAATCAGCCCCAGCATTTT
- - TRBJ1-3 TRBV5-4 CASSLRTASSGNTIYF TGTGCCAGCAGCTTAAGGACGGCGAGCTCTGGAAACACCATATATTTT
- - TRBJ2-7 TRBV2 CASSEMQGTLRQYF TGTGCCAGCAGTGAAATGCAGGGGACTTTACGGCAGTACTTC
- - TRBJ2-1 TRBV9 CASSPRTSESPEQFF TGTGCCAGCAGCCCCCGGACAAGTGAAAGTCCTGAGCAGTTCTTC
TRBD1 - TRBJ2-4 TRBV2 CASGGEGQGLGNIQYF TGTGCCAGCGGCGGGGAGGGACAGGGGTTAGGGAACATTCAGTACTTC
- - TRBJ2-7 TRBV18 CASSPGDSSYEQYF TGTGCCAGCTCACCAGGCGACAGCTCCTACGAGCAGTACTTC
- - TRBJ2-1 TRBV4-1 CASSLRHPGGDYNEQFF TGCGCCAGCAGCTTACGACACCCAGGTGGGGACTACAATGAGCAGTTCTTC
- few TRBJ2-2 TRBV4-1 CATRDQNTGELFF TGCGCCACCCGGGACCAGAACACCGGGGAGCTGTTTTTT
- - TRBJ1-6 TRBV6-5 CASSYSGARNSPLHF TGTGCCAGCAGTTACTCGGGGGCTCGGAATTCACCCCTCCACTTT
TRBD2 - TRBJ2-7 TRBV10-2 CASSMTSDSYEQYF TGCGCCAGCAGTATGACTAGCGACTCCTACGAGCAGTACTTC
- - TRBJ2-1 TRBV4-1 CASSQEASEQFF TGCGCCAGCAGCCAAGAGGCTAGTGAGCAGTTCTTC
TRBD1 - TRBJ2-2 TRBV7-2 CASSSFPQGQGNTGELFF TGTGCCAGCAGCTCGTTCCCCCAAGGACAGGGGAACACCGGGGAGCTGTTTTTT
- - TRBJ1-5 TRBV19 CASSGRRSNQPQHF TGTGCCAGTAGCGGCCGCCGTAGCAATCAGCCCCAGCATTTT
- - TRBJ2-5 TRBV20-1 CSARDRAIQHF TGCAGTGCTAGAGATCGCGCGATACAACACTTC
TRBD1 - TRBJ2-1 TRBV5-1 CASRAGTGDNEQFF TGCGCCAGCAGGGCCGGGACAGGGGACAATGAGCAGTTCTTC
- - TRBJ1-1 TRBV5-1 CASHAGGLAEAFF TGCGCCAGCCACGCCGGGGGCCTCGCTGAAGCTTTCTTT
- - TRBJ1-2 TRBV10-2 CASSESWGTYGYTF TGCGCCAGCAGTGAGTCGTGGGGGACCTATGGCTACACCTTC
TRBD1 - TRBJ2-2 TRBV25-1 CASSGRQGDTGELFF TGTGCCAGCAGTGGTCGACAGGGAGACACCGGGGAGCTGTTTTTT
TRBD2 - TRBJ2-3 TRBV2 CASRGTSGGTSTQYF TGTGCCAGCAGGGGGACTAGCGGGGGGACCTCTACGCAGTATTTT
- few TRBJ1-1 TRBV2 CASRSGENTEAFF TGTGCCAGCAGGTCTGGGGAGAACACTGAAGCTTTCTTT
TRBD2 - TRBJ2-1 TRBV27 CASSFTPRGNEQFF TGTGCCAGCAGTTTCACCCCGCGGGGGAATGAGCAGTTCTTC
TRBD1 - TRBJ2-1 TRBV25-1 CASSESPGTGGLNEQFF TGTGCCAGCAGTGAAAGCCCCGGGACAGGGGGCCTCAATGAGCAGTTCTTC
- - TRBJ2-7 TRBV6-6 CASAERAYEQYF TGTGCCAGCGCCGAACGTGCCTACGAGCAGTACTTC
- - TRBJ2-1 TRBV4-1 CASSLMGGMSSYNEQFF TGCGCCAGCAGCCTAATGGGCGGGATGAGCTCCTACAATGAGCAGTTCTTC
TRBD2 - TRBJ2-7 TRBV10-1 CASRPFEALAGGVHEQYF TGCGCCAGCAGACCCTTCGAGGCACTAGCGGGAGGTGTCCACGAGCAGTACTTC
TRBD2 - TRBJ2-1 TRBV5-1 CASDSGSSYNEQFF TGCGCCAGCGATAGCGGGAGCTCCTACAATGAGCAGTTCTTC
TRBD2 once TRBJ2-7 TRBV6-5 CASRPPLAGFDEQYF TGTGCCAGCAGACCTCCTCTAGCGGGATTTGACGAGCAGTACTTC
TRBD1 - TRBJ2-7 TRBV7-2 CASSPKDRGNYEQYF TGTGCCAGCAGCCCTAAGGACAGGGGGAACTACGAGCAGTACTTC
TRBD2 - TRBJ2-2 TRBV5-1 CASSFPSGGTGELFF TGCGCCAGCAGCTTTCCCAGCGGGGGCACCGGGGAGCTGTTTTTT
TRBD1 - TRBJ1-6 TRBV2 CASGGQGAYNSPLHF TGTGCCAGCGGGGGACAGGGGGCATATAATTCACCCCTCCACTTT
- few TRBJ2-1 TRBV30 CAWDVKEESGNEQFF TGTGCCTGGGATGTGAAGGAAGAATCAGGCAATGAGCAGTTCTTC
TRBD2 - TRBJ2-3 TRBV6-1 CASSELAGGPDTQYF TGTGCCAGCAGTGAACTAGCGGGGGGGCCAGATACGCAGTATTTT
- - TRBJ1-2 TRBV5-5 CASSLSTGYYGYTF TGTGCCAGCAGCTTGTCGACAGGTTACTATGGCTACACCTTC
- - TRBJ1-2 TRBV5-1 CASSSGGANYGYTF TGCGCCAGCAGCTCGGGGGGAGCTAACTATGGCTACACCTTC
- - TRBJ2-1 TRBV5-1 CASSRERQDNEQFF TGCGCCAGCAGCCGGGAGAGACAGGACAATGAGCAGTTCTTC
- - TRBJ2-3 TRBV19 CASRSLQGTPDTQYF TGTGCCAGTAGGTCCCTCCAGGGAACTCCAGATACGCAGTATTTT
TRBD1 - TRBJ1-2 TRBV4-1 CASSQRGPMINYGYTF TGCGCCAGCAGCCAAAGGGGGCCTATGATTAACTATGGCTACACCTTC
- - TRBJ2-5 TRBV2 CAGSRDRWGAQYF TGTGCCGGCTCCCGGGACCGGTGGGGCGCCCAGTACTTC